This T cell receptor (beta chain) was profiled in a study of post-analysis software for immune sequencing data. Study-wide background: Recorded disease courses covered relapsing-remitting, secondary progressive and progressive-relapsing multiple sclerosis. Some patients had no subtype annotation.

A word on this clonotype: Its antigen remains unknown.

Trimming pared 1 base from V and 2 bases from J, leaving 7 bases between. This CDR3 has 13 residues. The germline gives CDR1 DFQATT, CDR2 SNEGSKA (reference sequence). Study results and caveats: Patients showed TRBV5-6, TRBV5-1 and TRBV20-1 among five TRBV segments more frequent than in controls. A significant reduction in normalized Chao1 diversity was observed in multiple sclerosis patients versus controls.

Libraries were made from TCR beta cDNA, and they carried unique molecular identifiers. The yield from roughly 1 to 10 million T cells was approximately 500,000 cDNA molecules in total. TCRdb reprocessed the PCR reads via MiXCR and lists one record per CDR3 protein. The sample holds some 700,000 distinct CDR3 sequences, 55% to 60% seen once. This chain joins TRBV20-1 and TRBJ2-3; D ambiguous. The receptor's source is a girl aged 2-10 years with multiple sclerosis. The specimen sequenced was blood. The CDR3 DNA follows: TGCAGTGCTAGAGCCGACACCACAGATACGCAGTATTTT. This gives the protein CSARADTTDTQYF.